These 12 T cell receptor beta chains were sequenced from one sample in a study of blood T cell repertoires in COVID-19. Clones were sequenced by immunoSEQ multiplex PCR, and TCRdb holds only the in-frame ones, with some missing. This repertoire shows 140,000 to 150,000 clones, around 81% found once; its top ten account for 10% to 15%. The sample was peripheral blood. Every receptor here comes from a man aged 60 to 75 with active or convalescent COVID-19.

This rearrangement joins TRBV11-2 to TRBJ2-1; D perhaps matches TRBD1 (6 bases). Trimming removed 0 bases at V and 10 bases at J, with 19 bases between. This CDR3 is 16 amino acids long. Germline CDR1 reads SGHAT; CDR2 reads FQNNGV. The CDR3: CASSLDFGGRGTEQFF. The CDR3 DNA follows: TGTGCCAGCAGCTTAGATTTTGGGGGTAGGGGGACAGAGCAGTTCTTC.

CDR3 DNA: TGTGCCAGCAGCCAAGAGGGACGGGAGTACAATGAGCAGTTCTTC. Its protein is CASSQEGREYNEQFF. The rearrangement links TRBV3-1 (or the pseudogene TRBV3-2) to TRBJ2-1; TRBD2 might be the D (6 bases). The germline V and J ends were trimmed by 0 bases and 4 bases, with 10 bases remaining between them. The CDR3 sequence is 15 residues long. CDR1 is LGHDT and CDR2 is YNNKEL in the germline V gene (reference sequence).

V and J are TRBV19 and TRBJ2-7; TRBD2 matches 8 bases. V dropped 3 bases and J dropped 1; count of bases not matched to a gene: 2. This CDR3 spans 14 amino acids. From germline, CDR1 is LNHDA and CDR2 SQIVND (reference sequence). CDR3 region: CASSMGLESYEQYF. In DNA form, the CDR3 reads TGTGCCAGTAGTATGGGACTAGAGTCCTACGAGCAGTACTTC.

The chain uses TRBV6-2 or TRBV6-3 and TRBJ2-7, with 12 bases aligning to TRBD2. Looked up from germline, CDR1 is MNHEY and CDR2 is SVGEGT. The CDR3 totals 15 residues. The V gene end was trimmed by 2 bases and the J gene end by 3 bases; junction bases not matched to a gene: 2. CDR3 coding DNA: TGTGCCAGCAGTTACCGGACTAGCGGGGTCTACGAGCAGTACTTC. Protein sequence: CASSYRTSGVYEQYF.

The chain is built from TRBV6-5 and TRBJ2-3; 10 bases line up with TRBD1. This CDR3 contains 14 residues. Germline V gives CDR1 MNHEY, CDR2 SVGAGI. V shed 6 bases, J shed 11 bases, and the junction held 11 bases outside the gene matches. CDR3 loop: CASSHTTGGKQQYF. DNA of the CDR3: TGTGCCAGCAGCCATACGACAGGGGGCAAACAGCAGTATTTT.

V gene TRBV7-2 combines with J gene TRBJ1-2; D unresolved. The CDR3 runs to 13 residues. CDR1 is SGHTA and CDR2 is FQGNSA in the germline V gene. V lost 0 bases and J 8 bases, leaving 10 bases between the germline ends. CDR3 region: CASSLARGRGYTF. As DNA, the CDR3 is TGTGCCAGCAGCTTAGCGCGGGGAAGGGGCTACACCTTC.

The V call is TRBV7-9, the J call TRBJ2-1, with D tentatively TRBD1 (6 bases). Germline CDR1 reads SEHNR; CDR2 reads FQNEAQ (reference sequence). This CDR3 has 13 residues. V lost 7 bases and J lost 4, with 11 bases in between. CDR3 sequence reads: CASTPRGYNEQFF. DNA for the CDR3: TGTGCCAGCACCCCAAGGGGGTACAATGAGCAGTTCTTC.

The table lists this clone with a count of one. The gene calls are TRBV9 and TRBJ1-1; tentative D call: TRBD1 (6 bases). Between the trimmed V and J ends, which lost 3 bases and 11 bases, there was a span of 14 bases. There are 12 residues in the CDR3. Germline CDR1 is SGDLS and CDR2 is YYNGEE. CDR3 nucleotide sequence: TGTGCCAGCAGCGAGCCATCAGGGGTGGCTTTCTTT. Amino acids: CASSEPSGVAFF.

This clone was seen just once. The chain has TRBV5-6 and TRBJ2-7; 9 positions agree with TRBD1. Looked up from germline, CDR1 is SGHDT and CDR2 is YYEEEE. V shed 4 bases and J 3 bases; nucleotides not matched to a gene: 11. This CDR3 has 16 amino acids. CDR3 sequence: CASSAGTGTLIYEQYF. The CDR3 nucleotides read TGTGCCAGCAGCGCCGGGACAGGGACTCTTATCTACGAGCAGTACTTC.

The chain couples TRBV29-1 to TRBJ1-1, with D unresolved. Germline values: CDR1 SQVTM, CDR2 ANQGSEA. This CDR3 has 15 residues. The V gene lost 5 bases and the J gene lost 3 bases, with 19 bases spanning the gap. CDR3 region: CSVRPRGLSDTEAFF. In DNA, the CDR3 is TGCAGCGTTAGGCCGAGAGGACTCTCCGACACTGAAGCTTTCTTT.

This chain uses TRBV29-1 with TRBJ1-1, with 9 bases matching TRBD1. Germline V gene data show CDR1 as SQVTM and CDR2 as ANQGSEA. This CDR3 has 14 residues. J gave up 2 bases and V 5 bases, and 6 bases lay outside the gene matches. CDR3 residues: CSVTGGPANTEAFF. The CDR3 DNA sequence: TGCAGCGTTACAGGGGGCCCCGCCAACACTGAAGCTTTCTTT.

The chain carries TRBV19 and TRBJ1-2; TRBD1 aligns across 10 bases. The V gene end was trimmed by 3 bases and the J gene end by 3 bases; junction bases not matched to a gene: 4. Germline V gene data show CDR1 as LNHDA and CDR2 as SQIVND (reference sequence). This CDR3 spans 15 amino acids. DNA of the CDR3: TGTGCCAGTAGTATCGTGACAGGGGGCGACTATGGCTACACCTTC. As protein: CASSIVTGGDYGYTF.